This T cell receptor beta chain was captured in a study of Ad26.COV2.S vaccination and SARS-CoV-2 variants. Using immunoSEQ multiplex PCR, the repertoire was profiled, and TCRdb retains in-frame clones only, with some absent. The table records 450,000 to 550,000 clones, around 89% of them present only once. Germline lookup yields CDR1 SGHRS and CDR2 YFSETQ. This CDR3 comprises 13 residues. The V gene lost 1 base and the J gene lost 6 bases, with 11 bases spanning the gap. Treatment: some 19 received Ad26.COV2.S at low or high dose, single or two shots; roughly 5 received placebo; per-sample allocation not given. At day 63 after the first vaccine or placebo injection, samples were drawn.

The TCR was taken from a person aged 18-65 years who received the Ad26.COV2.S COVID-19 vaccine or a placebo. The sample consisted of peripheral blood, taken in a trial of Ad26.COV2.S vaccine versus placebo. The genes are TRBV5-1 and TRBJ2-7; weak D call: TRBD1 (5 bases). The CDR3: CASSLRQSGEQYF. In DNA form, the CDR3 reads TGCGCCAGCAGCTTGCGACAGTCCGGCGAGCAGTACTTC. Complete variable domain (other parts from reference TRBV5-1 and TRBJ2-7): KAGVTQTPRYLIKTRGQQVTLSCSPISGHRSVSWYQQTPGQGLQFLFEYFSETQRNKGNFPGRFSGRQFSNSRSEMNVSTLELGDSALYLCASSLRQSGEQYFGPGTRLTVT.